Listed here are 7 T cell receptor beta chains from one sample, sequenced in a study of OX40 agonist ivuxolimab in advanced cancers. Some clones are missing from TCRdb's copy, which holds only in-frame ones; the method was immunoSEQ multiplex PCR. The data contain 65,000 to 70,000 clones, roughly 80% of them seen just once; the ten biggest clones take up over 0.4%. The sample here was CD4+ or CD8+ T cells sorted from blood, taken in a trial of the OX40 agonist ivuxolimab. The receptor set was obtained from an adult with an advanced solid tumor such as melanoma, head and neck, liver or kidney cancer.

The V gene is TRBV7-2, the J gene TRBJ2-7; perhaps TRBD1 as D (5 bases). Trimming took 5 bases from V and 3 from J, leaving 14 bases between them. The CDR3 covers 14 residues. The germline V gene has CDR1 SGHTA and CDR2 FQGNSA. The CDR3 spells CASSDLSGFYEQYF. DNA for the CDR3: TGTGCCAGCAGCGATTTATCAGGGTTCTACGAGCAGTACTTC.

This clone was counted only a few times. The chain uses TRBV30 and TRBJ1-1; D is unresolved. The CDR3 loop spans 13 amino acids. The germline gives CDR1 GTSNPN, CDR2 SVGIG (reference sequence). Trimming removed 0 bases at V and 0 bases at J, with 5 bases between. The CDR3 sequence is CAWSVSMNTEAFF. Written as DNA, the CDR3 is TGTGCCTGGAGTGTCAGTATGAACACTGAAGCTTTCTTT.

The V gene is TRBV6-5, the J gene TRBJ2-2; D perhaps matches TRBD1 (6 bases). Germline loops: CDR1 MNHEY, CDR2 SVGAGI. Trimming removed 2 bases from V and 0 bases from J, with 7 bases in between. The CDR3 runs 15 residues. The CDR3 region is CASSYRTANTGELFF. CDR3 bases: TGTGCCAGCAGTTACAGGACAGCGAACACCGGGGAGCTGTTTTTT.

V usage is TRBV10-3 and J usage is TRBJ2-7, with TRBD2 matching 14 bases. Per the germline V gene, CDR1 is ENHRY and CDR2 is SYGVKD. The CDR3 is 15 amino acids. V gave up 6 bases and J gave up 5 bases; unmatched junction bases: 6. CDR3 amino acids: CAIRAGLAGVHEQYV. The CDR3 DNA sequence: TGTGCCATCAGGGCGGGACTAGCGGGGGTCCACGAGCAGTACGTC.

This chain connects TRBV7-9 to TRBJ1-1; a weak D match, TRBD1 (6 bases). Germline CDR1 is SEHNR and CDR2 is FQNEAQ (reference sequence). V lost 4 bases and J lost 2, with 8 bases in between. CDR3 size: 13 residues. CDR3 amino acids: CASSWTVNTEAFF. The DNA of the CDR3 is TGTGCCAGCAGCTGGACAGTTAACACTGAAGCTTTCTTT. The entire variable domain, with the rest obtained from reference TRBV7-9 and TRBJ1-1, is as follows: DTGVSQNPRHKITKRGQNVTFRCDPISEHNRLYWYRQTLGQGPEFLTYFQNEAQLEKSRLLSDRFSAERPKGSFSTLEIQRTEQGDSAMYLCASSWTVNTEAFFGQGTRLTVV.

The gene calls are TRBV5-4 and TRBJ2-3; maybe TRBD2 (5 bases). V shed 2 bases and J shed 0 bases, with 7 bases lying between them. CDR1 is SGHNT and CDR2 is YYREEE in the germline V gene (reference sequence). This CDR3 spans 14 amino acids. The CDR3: CASSFPGSTDTQYF. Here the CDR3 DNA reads TGTGCCAGCAGCTTCCCGGGAAGCACAGATACGCAGTATTTT. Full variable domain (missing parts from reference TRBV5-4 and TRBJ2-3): ETGVTQSPTHLIKTRGQQVTLRCSSQSGHNTVSWYQQALGQGPQFIFQYYREEENGRGNFPPRFSGLQFPNYSSELNVNALELDDSALYLCASSFPGSTDTQYFGPGTRLTVL.

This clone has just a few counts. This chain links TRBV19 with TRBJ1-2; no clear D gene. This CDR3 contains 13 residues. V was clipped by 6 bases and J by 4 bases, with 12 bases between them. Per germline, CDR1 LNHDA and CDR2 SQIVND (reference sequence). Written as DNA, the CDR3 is TGTGCCAGTAGGCCTCCGGGAGTCTATGGCTACACCTTC. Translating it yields CASRPPGVYGYTF.